These 6 T cell receptor beta chains came from one sample sequenced in a study of identical twins (dated by TCRdb to 2016 to 2017). Receptor libraries were prepared by 5' RACE. The instrument given in TCRdb is Illumina HiSeq 2000. Using fastp trimming at Q25 and MiXCR clonotype assembly, TCRdb reanalyzed the public sequencing data and kept in-frame beta chains. Rows are combined by CDR3 protein, so each entry shows the most common genes and DNA. The sample table contains about 890,000 distinct CDR3 sequences; only one count was recorded for roughly 12% of them. The ten largest make up around 1.5% of the sample. The same data also went into a second study, on yellow fever vaccine responses in identical twins.

What was sequenced was PBMCs. The receptors originated from a woman under 30 in good health.

The table lists this clonotype with a few counts. The chain uses TRBV10-1 and TRBJ2-3; a weak D match, TRBD1 (5 bases). The ends were cut back, 7 bases at V and 3 bases at J, with 11 bases in the middle. CDR1 is WNHNN, CDR2 SYGVQD, per germline (reference sequence). CDR3 size: 13 residues. CDR3 sequence reads: CASTMTETDTQYF. The CDR3 region has the DNA TGCGCCAGCACCATGACAGAAACAGATACGCAGTATTTT.

In its sample, this clonotype was seen a few times. This sequence joins TRBV4-1 and TRBJ2-2; a weak D match, TRBD1 (6 bases). This CDR3 contains 16 residues. CDR1 and CDR2 from the germline V gene are MGHRA and YSYEKL. Trimming removed 0 bases at V and 7 bases at J, with 15 bases between. The DNA for the CDR3 is TGCGCCAGCAGCCAAGATTCGGGGACACTCTTCGGGGAGCTGTTTTTT. The encoded protein is CASSQDSGTLFGELFF.

This clonotype was recorded many times. This rearrangement joins TRBV5-1 to TRBJ1-2; the D is unclear. CDR1 SGHRS and CDR2 YFSETQ come from the germline V gene. Trimming shortened V by 1 base and J by 7 bases, and 11 bases separated the two germline ends. CDR3 length: 13 amino acids. CDR3 protein: CASSLRSDRGYTF. CDR3 DNA: TGCGCCAGCAGCTTGCGCTCAGATCGTGGCTACACCTTC.

The chain carries TRBV27 and TRBJ2-5; TRBD1 agrees at 10 bases. This CDR3 spans 15 amino acids. Germline V gives CDR1 MNHEY, CDR2 SMNVEV (reference sequence). J lost 3 bases, V lost 5 bases, and 6 bases had no gene match. CDR3 loop: CASSAPGTGEETQYF. In nucleotides, the CDR3 is TGTGCCAGCAGTGCTCCCGGGACAGGGGAAGAGACCCAGTACTTC.

This clonotype turned up a few times. The chain is built from TRBV28 and TRBJ2-5; D might be TRBD1 or TRBD2, each matching 5 bases. This CDR3 is 13 amino acids long. Trimming removed 6 bases from V and 5 bases from J, with 13 bases in between. Germline V gene lookup returns CDR1 MDHEN and CDR2 SYDVKM. The CDR3 loop reads CASRRGKGETQYF. For the CDR3, the DNA is TGTGCCAGCAGGAGGGGAAAGGGCGAGACCCAGTACTTC.

This clonotype was recorded a few times. The genes are TRBV15 and TRBJ2-5, with D tentatively TRBD1 or TRBD2 (5 bases each). Germline values: CDR1 LNHNV, CDR2 YYDKDF (reference sequence). Trimming cost V 5 bases and J 5 bases, with 12 bases left between them. The CDR3 loop spans 13 amino acids. The chain's CDR3 is CATSWGIQETQYF. The DNA of the CDR3 is TGTGCCACCAGCTGGGGGATTCAGGAGACCCAGTACTTC.